This TCR beta chain came from a study of cytomegalovirus exposure and HLA in healthy donors. For the study at large: A subsequent analysis stated that the roughly 130 validation repertoires were run on the same platform as the roughly 670 first-cohort repertoires.

Method: immunoSEQ multiplex PCR; TCRdb's copy keeps in-frame clones and lacks some. The repertoire consists of roughly 57,000 clones, with 93% occurring once and the leading ten covering about 1.8%. The germline CDR1 and CDR2 sequences are MDHEN and SYDVKM. The CDR3 has 14 residues. V lost 6 bases and J lost 4, with 13 bases in between. Input material: PBMCs. The sequence was collected from a woman aged 18-29 years in good health and CMV-seropositive. This rearrangement joins TRBV28 to TRBJ1-3; TRBD1 is a possible D gene (5 bases). CDR3 bases: TGTGCCAGCAGATCTGGGGGGTCAGGAAACACCATATATTTT. Encoded protein: CASRSGGSGNTIYF.